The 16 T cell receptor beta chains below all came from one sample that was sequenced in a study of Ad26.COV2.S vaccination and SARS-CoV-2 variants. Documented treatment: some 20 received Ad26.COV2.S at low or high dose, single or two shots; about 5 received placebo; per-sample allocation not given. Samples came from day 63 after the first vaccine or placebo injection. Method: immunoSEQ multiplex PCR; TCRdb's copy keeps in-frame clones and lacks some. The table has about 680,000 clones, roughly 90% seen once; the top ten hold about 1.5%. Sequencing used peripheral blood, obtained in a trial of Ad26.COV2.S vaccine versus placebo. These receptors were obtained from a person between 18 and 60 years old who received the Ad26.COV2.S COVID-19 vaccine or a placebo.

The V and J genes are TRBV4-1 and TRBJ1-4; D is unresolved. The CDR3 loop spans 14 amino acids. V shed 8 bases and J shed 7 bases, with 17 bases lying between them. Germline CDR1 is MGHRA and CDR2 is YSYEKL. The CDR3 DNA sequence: TGCGCCAGCGCCGCTAACGAGGGCGGTGAAAAACTGTTTTTT. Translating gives CASAANEGGEKLFF.

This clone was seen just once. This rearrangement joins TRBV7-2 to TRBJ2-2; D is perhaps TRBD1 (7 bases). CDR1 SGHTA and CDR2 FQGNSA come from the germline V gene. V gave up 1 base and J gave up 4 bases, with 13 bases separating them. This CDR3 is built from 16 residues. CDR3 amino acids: CASSLGAGGFTGELFF. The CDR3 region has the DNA TGTGCCAGCAGCTTAGGTGCAGGGGGGTTCACCGGGGAGCTGTTTTTT.

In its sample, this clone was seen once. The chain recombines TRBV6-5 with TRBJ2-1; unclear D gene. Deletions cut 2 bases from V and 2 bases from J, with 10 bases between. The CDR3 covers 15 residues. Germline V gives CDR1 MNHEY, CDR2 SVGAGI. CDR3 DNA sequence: TGTGCCAGCAGTTACCGCCCGGTCACCTACAATGAGCAGTTCTTC. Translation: CASSYRPVTYNEQFF.

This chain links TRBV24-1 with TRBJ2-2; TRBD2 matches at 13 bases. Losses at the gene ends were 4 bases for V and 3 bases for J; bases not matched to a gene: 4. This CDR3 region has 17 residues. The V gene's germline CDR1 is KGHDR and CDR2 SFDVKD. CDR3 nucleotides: TGTGCCACCAGTGACCGGACTAGCGGGAGTTACACCGGGGAGCTGTTTTTT. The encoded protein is CATSDRTSGSYTGELFF.

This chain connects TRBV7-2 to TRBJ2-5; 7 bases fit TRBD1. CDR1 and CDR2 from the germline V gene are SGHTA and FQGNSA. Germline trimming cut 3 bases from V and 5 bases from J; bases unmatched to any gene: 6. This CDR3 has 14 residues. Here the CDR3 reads CASSLGTEGETQYF. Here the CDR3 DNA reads TGTGCCAGCAGCTTGGGGACAGAGGGTGAGACCCAGTACTTC.

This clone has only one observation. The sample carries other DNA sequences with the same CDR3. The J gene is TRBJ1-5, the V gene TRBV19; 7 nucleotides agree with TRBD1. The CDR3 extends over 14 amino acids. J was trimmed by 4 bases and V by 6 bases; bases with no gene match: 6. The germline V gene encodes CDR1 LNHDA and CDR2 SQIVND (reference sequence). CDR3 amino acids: CASSTTGDNQPQHF. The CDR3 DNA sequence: TGTGCCAGTAGCACAACAGGGGATAATCAGCCCCAGCATTTT.

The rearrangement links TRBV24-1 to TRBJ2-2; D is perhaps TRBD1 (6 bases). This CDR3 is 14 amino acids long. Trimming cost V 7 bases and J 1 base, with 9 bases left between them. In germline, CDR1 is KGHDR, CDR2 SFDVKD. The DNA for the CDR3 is TGTGCCACCAGGCAACAGGGGAACACCGGGGAGCTGTTTTTT. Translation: CATRQQGNTGELFF.

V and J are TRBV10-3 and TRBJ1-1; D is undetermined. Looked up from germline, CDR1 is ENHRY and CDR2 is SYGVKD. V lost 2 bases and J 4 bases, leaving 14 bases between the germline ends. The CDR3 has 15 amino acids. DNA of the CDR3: TGTGCCATCAGTGAGCCGAAGGGCAGAGTCACTGAAGCTTTCTTT. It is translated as CAISEPKGRVTEAFF.

DNA of the CDR3: TGTGCCAGCTCACTCCTCTCTAGCACAGATACGCAGTATTTT. Its protein product is CASSLLSSTDTQYF. The chain recombines TRBV18 with TRBJ2-3; D uncertain. There are 14 residues in the CDR3. Germline V CDR1 and CDR2: KGHSH, LQKENI. V lost 4 bases to trimming and J lost 0 bases, with 8 bases between them.

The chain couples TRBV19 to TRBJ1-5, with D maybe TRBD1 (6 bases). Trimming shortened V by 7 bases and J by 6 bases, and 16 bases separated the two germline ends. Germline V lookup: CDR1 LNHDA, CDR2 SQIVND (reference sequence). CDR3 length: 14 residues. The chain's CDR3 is CASNLETGPQPQHF. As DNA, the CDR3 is TGTGCCAGTAATCTCGAGACAGGCCCTCAGCCCCAGCATTTT.

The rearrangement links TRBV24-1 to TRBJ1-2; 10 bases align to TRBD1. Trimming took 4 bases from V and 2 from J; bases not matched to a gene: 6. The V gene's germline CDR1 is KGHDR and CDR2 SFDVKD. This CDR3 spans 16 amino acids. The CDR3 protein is CATSEATGGANYGYTF. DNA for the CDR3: TGTGCCACCAGTGAAGCGACAGGGGGCGCAAACTATGGCTACACCTTC.

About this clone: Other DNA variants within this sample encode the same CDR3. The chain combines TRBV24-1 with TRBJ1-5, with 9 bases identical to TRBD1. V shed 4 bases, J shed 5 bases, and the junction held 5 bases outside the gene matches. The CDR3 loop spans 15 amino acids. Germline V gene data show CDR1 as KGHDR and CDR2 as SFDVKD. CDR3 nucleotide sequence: TGTGCCACCAGTGACCCTACAGGGGGCGATCAGCCCCAGCATTTT. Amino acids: CATSDPTGGDQPQHF.

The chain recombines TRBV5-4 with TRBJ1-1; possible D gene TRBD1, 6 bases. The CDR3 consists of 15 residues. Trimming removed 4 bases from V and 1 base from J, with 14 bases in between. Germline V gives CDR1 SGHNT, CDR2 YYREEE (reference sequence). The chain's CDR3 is CASSQGTTKNTEAFF. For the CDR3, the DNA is TGTGCCAGCAGCCAAGGGACAACCAAGAACACTGAAGCTTTCTTT. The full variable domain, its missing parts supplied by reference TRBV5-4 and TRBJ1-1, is ETGVTQSPTHLIKTRGQQVTLRCSSQSGHNTVSWYQQALGQGPQFIFQYYREEENGRGNFPPRFSGLQFPNYSSELNVNALELDDSALYLCASSQGTTKNTEAFFGQGTRLTVV.

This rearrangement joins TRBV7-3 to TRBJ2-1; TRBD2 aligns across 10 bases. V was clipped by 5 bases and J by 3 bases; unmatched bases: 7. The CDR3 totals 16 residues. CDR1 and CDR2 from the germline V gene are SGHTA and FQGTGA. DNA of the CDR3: TGTGCCAGCAGCCTCTTCTCTAGCGGGGGCTACAATGAGCAGTTCTTC. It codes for CASSLFSSGGYNEQFF.

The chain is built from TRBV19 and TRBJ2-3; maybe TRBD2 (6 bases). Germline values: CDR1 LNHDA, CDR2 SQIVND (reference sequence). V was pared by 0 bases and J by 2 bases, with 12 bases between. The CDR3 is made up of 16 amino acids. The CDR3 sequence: CASSIDYGEDTDTQYF. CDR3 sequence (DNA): TGTGCCAGTAGTATAGATTATGGGGAGGACACAGATACGCAGTATTTT.

CDR3 sequence: CASSLQTDTQYF. The CDR3 bases are TGTGCCAGCTCACTACAGACAGATACGCAGTATTTT. J is TRBJ2-3 and V is TRBV18; D not resolved. CDR3 length equals 12 residues. The V and J ends lost 4 bases and 3 bases respectively, with 5 bases between them. In germline, CDR1 is KGHSH, CDR2 LQKENI.